Sequencing of this TCR beta chain was carried out in a study of monozygotic twins with inflammatory bowel disease. Study-level results: No one strong IBD-associated signal or clonotype was supported. Sharing of clonotypes with others was lower in IBD patients than in healthy twins, and this was especially so with disease activity.

TCRdb re-called the 5' RACE reads, yielding one record per CDR3 amino acid sequence without DNA. The sample table includes more than 300,000 distinct CDR3 sequences. In germline, CDR1 is SGHRS, CDR2 YFSETQ. The CDR3 loop spans 15 amino acids. Collection of a roughly 2.5 ml blood sample took place per donor. With respect to this clonotype: The antigen is undetermined.

Material: blood. The TCR sequence derives from a human donor with ulcerative colitis or Crohn's disease, or a healthy co-twin of an affected twin (not recorded which). The rearrangement links TRBV5-1 to TRBJ2-1. The CDR3: CASSLVSGSYNEQFF.